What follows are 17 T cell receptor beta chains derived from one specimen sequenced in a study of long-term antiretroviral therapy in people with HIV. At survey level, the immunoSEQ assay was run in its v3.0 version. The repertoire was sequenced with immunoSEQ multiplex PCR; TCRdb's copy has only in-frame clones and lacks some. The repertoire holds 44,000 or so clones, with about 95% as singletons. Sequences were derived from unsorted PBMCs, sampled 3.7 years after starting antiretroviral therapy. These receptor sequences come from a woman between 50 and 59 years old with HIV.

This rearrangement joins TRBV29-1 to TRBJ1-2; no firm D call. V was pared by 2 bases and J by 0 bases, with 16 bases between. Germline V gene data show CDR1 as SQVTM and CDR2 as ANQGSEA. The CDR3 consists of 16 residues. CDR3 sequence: CSVEQFRAVTNYGYTF. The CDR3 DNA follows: TGCAGCGTTGAACAGTTTCGGGCGGTGACTAACTATGGCTACACCTTC.

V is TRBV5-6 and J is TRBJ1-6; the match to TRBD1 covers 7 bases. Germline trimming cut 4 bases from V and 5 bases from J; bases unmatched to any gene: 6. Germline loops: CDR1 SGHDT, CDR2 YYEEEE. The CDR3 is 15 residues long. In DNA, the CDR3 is TGTGCCAGCAGCCTCGGGACAGTCGATAATTCACCCCTCCACTTT. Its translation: CASSLGTVDNSPLHF.

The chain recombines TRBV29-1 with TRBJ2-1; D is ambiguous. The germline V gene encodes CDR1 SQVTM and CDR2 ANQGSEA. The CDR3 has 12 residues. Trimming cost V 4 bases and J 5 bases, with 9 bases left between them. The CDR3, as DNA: TGCAGCGTTGGCAGCAGAAACAATGAGCAGTTCTTC. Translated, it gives CSVGSRNNEQFF.

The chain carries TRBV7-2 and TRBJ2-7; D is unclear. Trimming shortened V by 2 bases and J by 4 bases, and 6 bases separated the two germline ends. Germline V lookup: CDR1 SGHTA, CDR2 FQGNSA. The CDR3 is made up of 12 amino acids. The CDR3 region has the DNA TGTGCCAGCAGCTTAATTGGATACGAGCAGTACTTC. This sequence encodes CASSLIGYEQYF.

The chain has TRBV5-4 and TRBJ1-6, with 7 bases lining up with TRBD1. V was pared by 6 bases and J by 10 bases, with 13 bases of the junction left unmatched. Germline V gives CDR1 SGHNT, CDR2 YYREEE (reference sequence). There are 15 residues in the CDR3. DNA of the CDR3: TGTGCCAGCACCTATATCGCAGGGGGTCGGTCACCCCTCCACTTT. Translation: CASTYIAGGRSPLHF. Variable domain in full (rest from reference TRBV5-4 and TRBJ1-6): ETGVTQSPTHLIKTRGQQVTLRCSSQSGHNTVSWYQQALGQGPQFIFQYYREEENGRGNFPPRFSGLQFPNYSSELNVNALELDDSALYLCASTYIAGGRSPLHFGNGTRLTVT.

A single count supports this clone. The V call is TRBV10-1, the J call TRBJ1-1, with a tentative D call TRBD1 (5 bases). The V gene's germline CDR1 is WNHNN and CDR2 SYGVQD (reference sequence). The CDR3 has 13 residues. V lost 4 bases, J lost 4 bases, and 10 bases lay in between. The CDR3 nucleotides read TGCGCCAGCAGTGGGGGGGGATCCACTGAAGCTTTCTTT. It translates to CASSGGGSTEAFF.

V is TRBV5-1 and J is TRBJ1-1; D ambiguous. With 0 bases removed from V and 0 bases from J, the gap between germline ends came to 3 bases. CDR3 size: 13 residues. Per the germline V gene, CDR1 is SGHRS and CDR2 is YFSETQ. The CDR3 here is CASSLDVNTEAFF. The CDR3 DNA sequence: TGCGCCAGCAGCTTGGACGTGAACACTGAAGCTTTCTTT.

This CDR3 reads CASSPYMSLGDEKLFF. The CDR3 region has the DNA TGTGCCAGCAGCCCATACATGTCTCTCGGGGATGAAAAACTGTTTTTT. The J gene is TRBJ1-4, the V gene TRBV11-2; D not certain. Germline CDR1 and CDR2: SGHAT and FQNNGV. The CDR3 runs to 16 residues. V lost 5 bases to trimming and J lost 6 bases, with 19 bases between them.

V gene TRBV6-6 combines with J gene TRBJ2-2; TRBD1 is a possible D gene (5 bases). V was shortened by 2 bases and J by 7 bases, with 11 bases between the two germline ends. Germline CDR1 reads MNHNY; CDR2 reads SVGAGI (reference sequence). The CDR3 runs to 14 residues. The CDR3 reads CASSYKGAVGELFF. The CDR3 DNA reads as TGTGCCAGCAGTTACAAAGGGGCAGTCGGGGAGCTGTTTTTT.

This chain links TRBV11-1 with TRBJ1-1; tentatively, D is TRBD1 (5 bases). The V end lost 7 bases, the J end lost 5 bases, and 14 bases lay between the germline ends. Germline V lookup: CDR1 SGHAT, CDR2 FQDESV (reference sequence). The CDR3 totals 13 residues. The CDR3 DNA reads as TGTGCCAGCAATCCGGCAGGGAGGACTGAAGCTTTCTTT. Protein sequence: CASNPAGRTEAFF.

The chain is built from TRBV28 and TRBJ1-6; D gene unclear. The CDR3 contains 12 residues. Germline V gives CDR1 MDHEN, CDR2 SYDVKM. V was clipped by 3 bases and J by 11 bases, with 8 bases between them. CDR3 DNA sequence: TGTGCCAGCAGTTTGTCGCATCCACCCCTCCACTTT. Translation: CASSLSHPPLHF. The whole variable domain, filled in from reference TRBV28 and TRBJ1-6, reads DVKVTQSSRYLVKRTGEKVFLECVQDMDHENMFWYRQDPGLGLRLIYFSYDVKMKEKGDIPEGYSVSREKKERFSLILESASTNQTSMYLCASSLSHPPLHFGNGTRLTVT.

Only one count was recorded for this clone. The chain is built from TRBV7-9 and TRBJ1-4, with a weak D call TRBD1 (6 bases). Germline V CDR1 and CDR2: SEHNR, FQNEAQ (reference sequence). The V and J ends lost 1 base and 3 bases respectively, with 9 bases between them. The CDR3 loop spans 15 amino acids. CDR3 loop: CASSLDQGSNEKLFF. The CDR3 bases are TGTGCCAGCAGCTTAGATCAGGGGTCTAATGAAAAACTGTTTTTT. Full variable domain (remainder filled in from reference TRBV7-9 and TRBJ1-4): DTGVSQNPRHKITKRGQNVTFRCDPISEHNRLYWYRQTLGQGPEFLTYFQNEAQLEKSRLLSDRFSAERPKGSFSTLEIQRTEQGDSAMYLCASSLDQGSNEKLFFGSGTQLSVL.

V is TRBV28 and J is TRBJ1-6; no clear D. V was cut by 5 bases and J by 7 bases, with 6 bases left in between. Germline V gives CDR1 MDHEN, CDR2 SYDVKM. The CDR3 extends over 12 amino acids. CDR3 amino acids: CASSGGNSPLHF. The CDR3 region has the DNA TGTGCCAGCAGTGGCGGGAATTCACCCCTCCACTTT.

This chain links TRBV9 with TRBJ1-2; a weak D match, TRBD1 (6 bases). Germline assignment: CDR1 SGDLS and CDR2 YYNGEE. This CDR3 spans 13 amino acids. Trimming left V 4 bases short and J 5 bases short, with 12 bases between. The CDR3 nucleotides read TGTGCCAGCAGCATACAGACAGGTTATGGCTACACCTTC. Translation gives CASSIQTGYGYTF.

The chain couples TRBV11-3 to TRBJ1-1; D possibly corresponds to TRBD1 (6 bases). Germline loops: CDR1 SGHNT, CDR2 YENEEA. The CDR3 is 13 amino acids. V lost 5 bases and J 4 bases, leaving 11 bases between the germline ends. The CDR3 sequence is CASSLRGATEAFF. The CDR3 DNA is TGTGCCAGCAGCCTCAGGGGTGCCACTGAAGCTTTCTTT.

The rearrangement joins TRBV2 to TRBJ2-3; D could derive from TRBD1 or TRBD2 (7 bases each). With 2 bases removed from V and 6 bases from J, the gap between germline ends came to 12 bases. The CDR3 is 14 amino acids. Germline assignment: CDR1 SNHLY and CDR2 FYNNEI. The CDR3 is CASSEQGEGDTQYF. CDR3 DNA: TGTGCCAGCAGTGAACAGGGGGAGGGTGATACGCAGTATTTT.

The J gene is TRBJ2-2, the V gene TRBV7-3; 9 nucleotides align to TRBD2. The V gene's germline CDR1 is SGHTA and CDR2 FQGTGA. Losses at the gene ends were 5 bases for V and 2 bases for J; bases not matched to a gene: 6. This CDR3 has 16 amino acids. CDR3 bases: TGTGCCAGCAGCCTCCAGCGGGGGGCAAACACCGGGGAGCTGTTTTTT. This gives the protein CASSLQRGANTGELFF.